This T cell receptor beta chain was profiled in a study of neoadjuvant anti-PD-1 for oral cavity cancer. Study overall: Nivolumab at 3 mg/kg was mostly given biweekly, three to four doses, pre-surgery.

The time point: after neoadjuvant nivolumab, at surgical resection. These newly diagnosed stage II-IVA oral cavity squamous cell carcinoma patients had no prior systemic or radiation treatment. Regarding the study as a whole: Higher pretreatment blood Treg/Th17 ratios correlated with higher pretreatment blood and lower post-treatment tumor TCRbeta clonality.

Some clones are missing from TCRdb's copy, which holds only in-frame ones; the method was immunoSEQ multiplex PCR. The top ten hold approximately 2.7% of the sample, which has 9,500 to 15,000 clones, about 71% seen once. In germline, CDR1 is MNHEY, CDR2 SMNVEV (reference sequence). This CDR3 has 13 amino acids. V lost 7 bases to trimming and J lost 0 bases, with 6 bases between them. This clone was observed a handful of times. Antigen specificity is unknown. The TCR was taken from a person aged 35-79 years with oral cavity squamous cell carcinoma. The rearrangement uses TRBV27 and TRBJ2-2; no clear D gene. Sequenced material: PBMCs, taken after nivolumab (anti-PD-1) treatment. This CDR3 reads CASKDTNTGELFF. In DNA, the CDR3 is TGTGCCAGCAAAGACACGAACACCGGGGAGCTGTTTTTT.